This T cell receptor (beta chain) came from a study of control samples from healthy donors and cancer patients. CDR3 length equals 13 residues. V lost 4 bases and J 1 base, leaving 7 bases between the germline ends. From germline, CDR1 is PRHDT and CDR2 FYEKMQ (reference sequence). Repertoires were generated with immunoSEQ multiplex PCR, while TCRdb's copy carries only in-frame clones and drops some. The sample includes about 130,000 clones, about 88% seen only once; the top ten take about 3.4%. This receptor was taken from a man aged 50-60 years in good health. The sequenced material came from blood. J is TRBJ2-5 and V is TRBV13; D is unresolved. The DNA for the CDR3 is TGTGCCAGCAGCTCCCTAGTCCAAGAGACCCAGTACTTC. It encodes CASSSLVQETQYF.